The rows below give T cell receptor beta chains drawn from one sample of a study of blood T cell repertoires in COVID-19. Sequencing was performed with immunoSEQ multiplex PCR; in TCRdb, only in-frame clones are kept and a portion is missing. Counted here are some 250,000 clones, roughly nine tenths occurring once; the ten biggest clones make up around 1.3%. The sequencing input was PBMCs or T cells enriched from blood (not recorded which). These receptors were obtained from a human donor in a cohort exposed to, infected with or recovered from COVID-19 (not recorded which). The donor label of this sample is uncertain. Each CDR3 is given without its conserved first and last residue. The order of the fields is V gene, CDR3 protein.

V gene: TRBV19
CDR3 protein: ASSIDPYNTGELF

V gene: TRBV7-3
CDR3 protein: ASRPAGEVIYNEQF

V gene: TRBV4-1
CDR3 protein: ASSQPQGTDTQY

V gene: TRBV5-6
CDR3 protein: ASSSVDIMSYEQY

V gene: TRBV9
CDR3 protein: ASSTSGVETQY

V gene: TRBV4-2
CDR3 protein: ASSSAGTLEGAGETQY

V gene: TRBV7-3
CDR3 protein: ASSLTTGGKDTEAF

V gene: TRBV28
CDR3 protein: ASSGQDYSYEQY

V gene: TRBV29-1
CDR3 protein: SVVRAGGITDTQY

V gene: TRBV18
CDR3 protein: ASSEPGFSAGELF

V gene: TRBV24-1
CDR3 protein: ATSEGGGLNTGELF

V gene: TRBV27
CDR3 protein: ATGTGNTEAF

V gene: TRBV5-1
CDR3 protein: ASSSSLALIADTQY

V gene: TRBV25-1
CDR3 protein: ASSEQGGSYEQY

V gene: TRBV7-9
CDR3 protein: ASSLSPDLAKNIQY

V gene: TRBV10-3
CDR3 protein: AISESRAKRKTQETQY

V gene: TRBV19
CDR3 protein: ASSQANRGNQPQH

V gene: TRBV30
CDR3 protein: AWSVDTGNTIY

V gene: TRBV9
CDR3 protein: ASSVAVGRYNEQF

V gene: TRBV9
CDR3 protein: ASSVGGRRAGNTDTQY

V gene: TRBV5-6
CDR3 protein: ASSYGPGRDQPQH

V gene: TRBV11-2
CDR3 protein: ASSFRDRGLDVEQF

V gene: TRBV12-3/TRBV12-4
CDR3 protein: ASSLQVTYGYT

V gene: TRBV19
CDR3 protein: ASSFERGNNEQF

V gene: TRBV6-2/TRBV6-3
CDR3 protein: ASSYSKSDRGLLYGYT

V gene: TRBV25-1
CDR3 protein: ASSDYDRGRGEKLF

V gene: TRBV5-8
CDR3 protein: ASSSYLTGTYGYT